This is a list of T cell receptor beta chains from one sample in a study of circulating CD8 cells and anti-PD-1 response in melanoma. One entry per CDR3 protein, called by TCRdb with MiXCR from the reads. The sample shows under 450 distinct CDR3 sequences, 6.2% of them seen only once. The source material was CD8+ T cells from PBMCs, sampled at baseline or after one month of anti-PD-1 therapy (not recorded which). The receptors stem from a human donor with melanoma. CDR3s include the opening cysteine and the closing phenylalanine or tryptophan. Each record gives: CDR3 length, clone size, J gene, V gene, D gene, CDR3 protein, CDR3 DNA. A D gene is named only where the DNA matches it firmly. The size entry is marked missing in some rows and otherwise reads once, few, many or a size class.

length: 14
size: NA
J: TRBJ1-1
V: TRBV28
D: NA
CDR3: CASSLTPSGTKAFF
DNA: TGTGCCAGCAGTTTAACTCCTTCAGGAACTAAAGCTTTCTTT

length: 12
size: large
J: TRBJ2-1
V: TRBV29-1
D: TRBD1
CDR3: CSVTGVVNEQFF
DNA: TGCAGCGTTACAGGGGTTGTGAATGAGCAGTTCTTC

length: 15
size: medium-sized
J: TRBJ2-1
V: TRBV28
D: NA
CDR3: CASSFRGQVHNEQFF
DNA: TGTGCCAGCAGTTTTCGGGGCCAGGTCCACAATGAGCAGTTCTTC

length: 16
size: NA
J: TRBJ2-7
V: TRBV14
D: NA
CDR3: CASSQEGGVRVYEQYF
DNA: TGTGCCAGCAGCCAAGAAGGTGGAGTCAGGGTCTACGAGCAGTACTTC

length: 15
size: medium-sized
J: TRBJ2-1
V: TRBV2
D: NA
CDR3: CASSRSEQRKNEQFF
DNA: TGTGCCAGCAGCCGGTCGGAACAGAGAAAAAATGAGCAGTTCTTC

length: 16
size: medium-sized
J: TRBJ2-3
V: TRBV21-1
D: NA
CDR3: CASSKEGASGTDTQYF
DNA: TGTGCCAGCAGCAAAGAGGGTGCTAGCGGTACTGATACGCAGTATTTT

length: 18
size: hyperexpanded
J: TRBJ2-5
V: TRBV18
D: NA
CDR3: CASSPPVGTGVFQETQYF
DNA: TGTGCCAGCTCACCACCAGTCGGGACCGGGGTCTTTCAAGAGACCCAGTACTTC

length: 17
size: large
J: TRBJ2-1
V: TRBV27
D: TRBD2
CDR3: CASSFVVAGSSYNEQFF
DNA: TGTGCCAGCAGTTTTGTGGTAGCGGGTAGCTCCTACAATGAGCAGTTCTTC

length: 16
size: few
J: TRBJ2-2
V: TRBV28
D: TRBD1
CDR3: CASSFPGQGHTGELFF
DNA: TGTGCCAGCAGTTTCCCGGGACAGGGTCACACCGGGGAGCTGTTTTTT

length: 14
size: medium-sized
J: TRBJ2-2
V: TRBV19
D: NA
CDR3: CASSLVWGTGELFF
DNA: TGTGCCAGTAGTCTCGTCTGGGGTACCGGGGAGCTGTTTTTT

length: 13
size: large
J: TRBJ2-5
V: TRBV28
D: NA
CDR3: CASSSSWEETQYF
DNA: TGTGCCAGCAGTTCGTCCTGGGAAGAGACCCAGTACTTC

length: 11
size: medium-sized
J: TRBJ2-3
V: TRBV7-2
D: NA
CDR3: CASSLRDTQYF
DNA: TGTGCCAGCAGCTTAAGAGATACGCAGTATTTT

length: 14
size: few
J: TRBJ2-7
V: TRBV28
D: NA
CDR3: CASSDGTRVYEQYF
DNA: TGTGCCAGCAGCGACGGGACAAGGGTCTACGAGCAGTACTTC

length: 12
size: NA
J: TRBJ2-7
V: TRBV28
D: NA
CDR3: CASSPGSSEQYF
DNA: TGTGCCAGCAGTCCAGGGAGCAGCGAGCAGTACTTC

length: 13
size: NA
J: TRBJ2-7
V: TRBV28
D: TRBD1
CDR3: CASTRQGDYEQYF
DNA: TGCGCCAGCACGAGACAGGGAGACTACGAGCAGTACTTC

length: 12
size: large
J: TRBJ2-5
V: TRBV12-3/TRBV12-4
D: NA
CDR3: CASSSPEETQYF
DNA: TGTGCCAGCAGTTCCCCCGAGGAGACCCAGTACTTC

length: 15
size: medium-sized
J: TRBJ2-3
V: TRBV28
D: TRBD2
CDR3: CASSSRLAGADTQYF
DNA: TGTGCCAGCAGTTCCCGGCTAGCGGGAGCCGATACGCAGTATTTT

length: 16
size: medium-sized
J: TRBJ2-7
V: TRBV28
D: TRBD2
CDR3: CASSSLSGRASYEQYF
DNA: TGTGCCAGCAGTTCACTGAGCGGGAGGGCCTCCTACGAGCAGTACTTC

length: 15
size: once
J: TRBJ1-4
V: TRBV9
D: NA
CDR3: CASSPRDNPHEKLLF
DNA: TGTGCCAGCAGCCCACGGGACAACCCCCATGAAAAACTGCTTTTT

length: 20
size: large
J: TRBJ2-3
V: TRBV20-1
D: TRBD2
CDR3: CSARPPGLAGGTTSTDTQYF
DNA: TGCAGTGCTAGACCCCCTGGACTAGCGGGAGGTACCACTAGCACAGATACGCAGTATTTT

length: 14
size: large
J: TRBJ2-1
V: TRBV29-1
D: NA
CDR3: CSVEDQQGTNEQFF
DNA: TGCAGTGTTGAAGACCAACAGGGTACCAATGAGCAGTTCTTC

length: 13
size: medium-sized
J: TRBJ1-1
V: TRBV6-5
D: NA
CDR3: CASSYKGGTEAFF
DNA: TGTGCCAGCAGTTATAAGGGGGGGACTGAAGCTTTCTTT

length: 15
size: medium-sized
J: TRBJ2-5
V: TRBV28
D: NA
CDR3: CASSFLMRGQETQYF
DNA: TGTGCCAGCAGTTTCCTCATGAGGGGCCAAGAGACCCAGTACTTC

length: 17
size: medium-sized
J: TRBJ2-1
V: TRBV28
D: TRBD2
CDR3: CASSFLLAGGSYNEQFF
DNA: TGTGCCAGCAGTTTTCTTCTAGCGGGAGGCTCCTACAATGAGCAGTTCTTC

length: 20
size: medium-sized
J: TRBJ2-7
V: TRBV9
D: TRBD2
CDR3: CASSVVSPGGGGSPPYEQYF
DNA: TGTGCCAGCAGCGTAGTTTCCCCGGGCGGCGGCGGGAGTCCCCCCTACGAGCAGTACTTC

length: 15
size: large
J: TRBJ2-7
V: TRBV27
D: TRBD2
CDR3: CASSLEAGGPYEQYF
DNA: TGTGCCAGCAGTTTAGAAGCGGGAGGGCCCTACGAGCAGTACTTC

length: 15
size: large
J: TRBJ2-2
V: TRBV19
D: TRBD1
CDR3: CASSTDRADTGELFF
DNA: TGTGCCAGTAGTACGGACAGGGCCGACACCGGGGAGCTGTTTTTT

length: 15
size: large
J: TRBJ2-1
V: TRBV27
D: NA
CDR3: CASSPLAGSYNEQFF
DNA: TGTGCCAGCAGTCCACTAGCAGGCTCCTACAATGAGCAGTTCTTC

length: 12
size: large
J: TRBJ2-3
V: TRBV27
D: TRBD2
CDR3: CASSLNGGEQYF
DNA: TGTGCCAGCAGTTTAAATGGGGGGGAGCAGTATTTT

length: 15
size: large
J: TRBJ2-7
V: TRBV27
D: TRBD2
CDR3: CASSPLGEGAYEQYF
DNA: TGTGCCAGCAGTCCCTTGGGGGAGGGTGCCTACGAGCAGTACTTC

length: 16
size: NA
J: TRBJ2-2
V: TRBV28
D: TRBD1
CDR3: CASSSLTGANTGELFF
DNA: TGTGCCAGCAGTTCCCTGACAGGGGCGAACACCGGGGAGCTGTTTTTT

length: 19
size: medium-sized
J: TRBJ2-3
V: TRBV11-1
D: TRBD2
CDR3: CASSLGPILREGPTDTQYF
DNA: TGTGCCAGCAGCTTGGGTCCGATCTTGCGGGAGGGCCCAACAGATACGCAGTATTTT

length: 14
size: NA
J: TRBJ2-2
V: TRBV5-1
D: NA
CDR3: CASSLTGSPGELFF
DNA: TGCGCCAGCAGCTTGACAGGGAGTCCCGGGGAGCTGTTTTTT

length: 14
size: large
J: TRBJ2-7
V: TRBV12-3/TRBV12-4
D: TRBD2
CDR3: CASGTSGSSYEQYF
DNA: TGTGCCAGCGGCACTAGCGGGAGCTCCTACGAGCAGTACTTC

length: 17
size: large
J: TRBJ1-2
V: TRBV4-3
D: TRBD1
CDR3: CASSQDWDGEQGYGYTF
DNA: TGCGCCAGCAGCCAAGACTGGGACGGAGAACAGGGGTATGGCTACACCTTC

length: 13
size: large
J: TRBJ2-5
V: TRBV27
D: NA
CDR3: CASSRERRETQYF
DNA: TGTGCCAGCAGTCGGGAGAGGAGGGAGACCCAGTACTTC

length: 13
size: medium-sized
J: TRBJ2-6
V: TRBV25-1
D: NA
CDR3: CATEGDGANVLTF
DNA: TGTGCCACCGAGGGCGACGGGGCCAACGTCCTGACTTTC

length: 15
size: medium-sized
J: TRBJ2-6
V: TRBV27
D: NA
CDR3: CASSFTISGANVLTF
DNA: TGTGCCAGCAGTTTCACGATTTCTGGGGCCAACGTCCTGACTTTC

length: 15
size: medium-sized
J: TRBJ2-4
V: TRBV7-2
D: NA
CDR3: CASSVIGGGKNIQYF
DNA: TGTGCCAGCAGCGTAATAGGGGGTGGGAAAAACATTCAGTACTTC

length: 18
size: large
J: TRBJ2-2
V: TRBV28
D: TRBD2
CDR3: CASSPWVAGAEGTGELFF
DNA: TGTGCCAGCAGTCCCTGGGTAGCGGGAGCGGAAGGTACCGGGGAGCTGTTTTTT

length: 14
size: NA
J: TRBJ2-2
V: TRBV19
D: NA
CDR3: CASSIAGKAGELFF
DNA: TGTGCCAGTAGTATAGCGGGAAAGGCCGGGGAGCTGTTTTTT

length: 16
size: medium-sized
J: TRBJ2-2
V: TRBV12-3/TRBV12-4
D: TRBD1
CDR3: CASSLGGQGGTGELFF
DNA: TGTGCCAGCAGTTTAGGGGGACAGGGAGGCACCGGGGAGCTGTTTTTT

length: 16
size: once
J: TRBJ2-7
V: TRBV14
D: NA
CDR3: CASSLPDKKIAYEQYF
DNA: TGTGCCAGCAGCCTGCCGGATAAGAAAATAGCCTACGAGCAGTACTTC

length: 16
size: hyperexpanded
J: TRBJ2-5
V: TRBV27
D: TRBD2
CDR3: CASSQGLAGLEETQYF
DNA: TGTGCCAGCAGCCAAGGACTAGCCGGATTGGAGGAGACCCAGTACTTC